The following is a T cell receptor beta chain sequence with its context. Antigen: not known. This sample was included in a study of early T cells in non-severe SARS-CoV-2 infection. Study context: Sequencing input comprised bulk RNA from unsorted whole blood; chain pairing was not available.

The CDR3 loop spans 15 amino acids. Germline CDR1 SGHDT, CDR2 YYEEEE. Trimming left V 4 bases short and J 1 base short, with 14 bases between. cDNA molecules, individually, were tagged with unique molecular identifiers. MiXCR was run by TCRdb on the 5' RACE reads, yielding one entry per CDR3 protein. The sample has tens of thousands of distinct CDR3 sequences; around 15% are singletons. Broader study findings: Comparison of clonotypes with VDJdb favored anti-spike CD8 responses while missing private and CD4 specificities.

The sample consisted of whole blood. This clonotype was sampled from an adult who was a healthcare worker with PCR-confirmed SARS-CoV-2 infection or an uninfected control (not recorded which). The rearrangement uses TRBV5-6 and TRBJ1-2, with D possibly matching TRBD1 (5 bases). As DNA, the CDR3 is TGTGCCAGCAGCAGGGGACCGCTAGATAACTATGGCTACACCTTC. Amino acid sequence: CASSRGPLDNYGYTF. The full variable domain, in which reference TRBV5-6 and TRBJ1-2 provide the parts outside the CDR3, is DAGVTQSPTHLIKTRGQQVTLRCSPKSGHDTVSWYQQALGQGPQFIFQYYEEEERQRGNFPDRFSGHQFPNYSSELNVNALLLGDSALYLCASSRGPLDNYGYTFGSGTRLTVV.